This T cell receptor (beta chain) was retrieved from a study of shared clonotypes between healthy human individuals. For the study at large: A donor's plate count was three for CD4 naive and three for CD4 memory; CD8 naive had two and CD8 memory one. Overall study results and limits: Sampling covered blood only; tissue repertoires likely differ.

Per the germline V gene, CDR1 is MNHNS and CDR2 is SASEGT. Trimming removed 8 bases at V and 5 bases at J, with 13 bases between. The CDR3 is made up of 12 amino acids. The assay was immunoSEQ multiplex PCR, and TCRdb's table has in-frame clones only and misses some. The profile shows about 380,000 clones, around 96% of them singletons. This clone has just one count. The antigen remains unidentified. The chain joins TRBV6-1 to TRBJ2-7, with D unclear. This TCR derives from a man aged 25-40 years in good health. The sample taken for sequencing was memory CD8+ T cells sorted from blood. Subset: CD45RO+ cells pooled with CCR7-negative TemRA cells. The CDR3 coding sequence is TGTGCCAGCGGCAGGTTTTTAGACGAGCAGTACTTC. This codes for CASGRFLDEQYF.